This T cell receptor beta chain was captured by sequencing in a study of control samples from healthy donors and cancer patients. Method: immunoSEQ multiplex PCR; TCRdb's copy keeps in-frame clones and lacks some. Here the sample spans almost 95,000 clones, roughly nine tenths being singletons. The sample comprised blood. This receptor was obtained from a woman younger than 35 in good health.

CDR3 in amino acids: CASSQGDQGAPHSPLHF. CDR3 bases: TGTGCCAGCAGCCAAGGAGACCAGGGGGCTCCTCATTCACCCCTCCACTTT. The chain links TRBV3-1 (or the pseudogene TRBV3-2) to TRBJ1-6; 8 positions match TRBD1. V lost 1 base and J lost 8; bases outside the gene matches: 10. The CDR3 consists of 17 residues. Germline CDR1 is LGHDT and CDR2 is YNNKEL (reference sequence).